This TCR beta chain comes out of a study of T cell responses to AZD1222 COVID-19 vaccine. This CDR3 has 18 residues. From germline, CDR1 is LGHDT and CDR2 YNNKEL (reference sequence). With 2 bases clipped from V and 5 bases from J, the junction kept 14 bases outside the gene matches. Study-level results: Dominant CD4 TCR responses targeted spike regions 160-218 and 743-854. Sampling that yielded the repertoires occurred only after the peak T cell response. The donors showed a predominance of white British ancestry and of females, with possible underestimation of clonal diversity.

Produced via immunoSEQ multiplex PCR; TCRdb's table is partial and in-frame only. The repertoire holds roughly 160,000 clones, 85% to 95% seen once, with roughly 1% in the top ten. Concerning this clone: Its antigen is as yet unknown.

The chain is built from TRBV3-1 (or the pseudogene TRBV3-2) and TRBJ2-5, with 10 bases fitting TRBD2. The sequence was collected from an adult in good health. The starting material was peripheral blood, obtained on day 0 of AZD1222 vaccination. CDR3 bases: TGTGCCAGCAGCCAACCCTTACGGGCTAGCGGGGGCGGGGAGACCCAGTACTTC. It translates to CASSQPLRASGGGETQYF.